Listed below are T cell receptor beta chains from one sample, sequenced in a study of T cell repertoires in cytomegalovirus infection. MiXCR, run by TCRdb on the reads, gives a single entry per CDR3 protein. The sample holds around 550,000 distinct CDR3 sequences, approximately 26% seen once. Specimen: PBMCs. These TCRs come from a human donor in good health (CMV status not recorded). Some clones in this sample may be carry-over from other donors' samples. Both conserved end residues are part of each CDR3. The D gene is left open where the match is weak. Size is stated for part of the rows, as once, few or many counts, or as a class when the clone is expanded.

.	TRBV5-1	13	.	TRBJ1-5	TGCGCCAGCAGCTTGGGACAGAGTCAGCCCCAGCATTTT	CASSLGQSQPQHF
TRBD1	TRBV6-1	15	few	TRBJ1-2	TGTGCCAGCAGTTCTAATGACAGGGTTAACTATGGCTACACCTTC	CASSSNDRVNYGYTF
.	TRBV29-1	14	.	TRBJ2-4	TGCAGCGTTGGTCGGGGCATAGGGAAAAACATTCAGTACTTC	CSVGRGIGKNIQYF
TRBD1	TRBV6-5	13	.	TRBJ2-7	TGTGCCAGCAGTCCGGACAGGGCTCGCGAGCAGTACTTC	CASSPDRAREQYF
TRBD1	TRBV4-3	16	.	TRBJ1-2	TGCGCCAGCAGCCAGTCCCGGGACAGAGCTAACTATGGCTACACCTTC	CASSQSRDRANYGYTF
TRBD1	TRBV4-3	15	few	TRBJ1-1	TGCGCCAGCAGCCTTCGACAGGGGCAGAACACTGAAGCTTTCTTT	CASSLRQGQNTEAFF
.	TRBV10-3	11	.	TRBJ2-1	TGTGCCGCCCTCGAAACCAATGAGCAGTTCTTC	CAALETNEQFF
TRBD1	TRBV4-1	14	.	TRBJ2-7	TGCGCCAGCAGCCCCGGGACAGCCCACTACGAGCAGTACTTC	CASSPGTAHYEQYF
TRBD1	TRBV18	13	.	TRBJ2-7	TGTGCCAGCTCACCGGGACAGGGCGTCGAGCAGTACTTC	CASSPGQGVEQYF
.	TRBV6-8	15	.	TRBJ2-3	TGTGCCAGCAGTGACGGGAGCCTTTTTGGACATACGCAGTATTTT	CASSDGSLFGHTQYF
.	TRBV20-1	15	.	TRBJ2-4	TGCAGTGCTAGGGAGCCGGGAGACGGATGGAACATTCAGTACTTC	CSAREPGDGWNIQYF
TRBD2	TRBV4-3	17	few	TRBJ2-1	TGCGCCAGCAGCCAAGGGACTAGCGGGATCCGGAACAATGAGCAGTTCTTC	CASSQGTSGIRNNEQFF
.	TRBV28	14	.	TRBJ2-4	TGTGCCAGCCTACCTGGGGGATCCAAAAACATTCAGTACTTC	CASLPGGSKNIQYF
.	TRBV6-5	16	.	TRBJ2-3	TGTGCCAGCAGTTACGGGGGACTTTCGAGCACAGATACGCAGTATTTT	CASSYGGLSSTDTQYF
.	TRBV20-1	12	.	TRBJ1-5	TGCAGTGCTAGTGAACAGGTTCAGCCCCAGCATTTT	CSASEQVQPQHF
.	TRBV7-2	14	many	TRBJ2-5	TGTGCCAGCAGCAAGAGGGGGGGCTTGGAGACCCAGTACTTC	CASSKRGGLETQYF
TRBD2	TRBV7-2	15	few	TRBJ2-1	TGTGCCAGCAGCTTAAGGACTAGCGGGAGAGGTGAGCAGTTCTTC	CASSLRTSGRGEQFF
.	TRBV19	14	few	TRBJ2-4	TGTGCCAGTGGTCTCGCGGGAACAATACACATTCAGTACTTC	CASGLAGTIHIQYF
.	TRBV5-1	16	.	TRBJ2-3	TGCGCCAGCAGCTTGGGGGAGAAGAGGCTCACAGATACGCAGTATTTT	CASSLGEKRLTDTQYF
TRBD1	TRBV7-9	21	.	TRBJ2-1	TGTGCCAGCAGCTTGGAACCCGGACAGGGGGCGTCTAGCGGAGGATACAATGAGCAGTTCTTC	CASSLEPGQGASSGGYNEQFF
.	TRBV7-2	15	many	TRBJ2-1	TGTGCCAGCAGCTTAGAGCTGGCGGGATCGAATGAGCAGTTCTTC	CASSLELAGSNEQFF
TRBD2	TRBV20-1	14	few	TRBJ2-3	TGCAGTGCTAGACTAGCGGGAGGATCAGATACGCAGTATTTT	CSARLAGGSDTQYF
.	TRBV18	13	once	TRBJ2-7	TGTGCCAGCTCACCACGGGTGGGCTACGAGCAGTACTTC	CASSPRVGYEQYF
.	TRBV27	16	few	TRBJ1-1	TGTGCCAGCAGTTTACGTGGGGGGCGGATGAACACTGAAGCTTTCTTT	CASSLRGGRMNTEAFF
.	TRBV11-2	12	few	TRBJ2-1	TGTGCCAGCAGCCCCCTGGAGGATGAGCAGTTCTTC	CASSPLEDEQFF
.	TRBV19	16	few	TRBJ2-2	TGTGCCAGTAGTGGCCGTCCGGGACCGAACACCGGGGAGCTGTTTTTT	CASSGRPGPNTGELFF
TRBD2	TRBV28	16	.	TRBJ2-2	TGTGCCAGCAGTTTAGGGGGACTATCAATCACCGGGGAGCTGTTTTTT	CASSLGGLSITGELFF
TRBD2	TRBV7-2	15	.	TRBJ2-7	TGTGCCAGCAGCTTAGGGACTAGCGGGAGTAATGTTCTGTACTTC	CASSLGTSGSNVLYF
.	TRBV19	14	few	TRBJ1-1	TGTGCCAGTAGTCCAATGGGGGTGGCCACTGAAGCTTTCTTT	CASSPMGVATEAFF
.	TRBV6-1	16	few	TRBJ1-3	TGTGCCAGCGCCATGCGGGCTACGAGCTCTGGAAACACCATATATTTT	CASAMRATSSGNTIYF
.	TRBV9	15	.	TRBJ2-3	TGTGCCAGCAGCGTAGCCGGGGGTCGGACAGATACGCAGTATTTT	CASSVAGGRTDTQYF
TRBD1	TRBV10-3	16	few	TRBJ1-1	TGTGCCATCAGTGACCCTCCGAGACAGGGAGTCACTGAAGCTTTCTTT	CAISDPPRQGVTEAFF
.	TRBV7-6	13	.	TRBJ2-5	TGTGCCAGCAGCCCCCATTGGGCAGAGACCCAGTACTTC	CASSPHWAETQYF
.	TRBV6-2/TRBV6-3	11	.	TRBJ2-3	TGTGCCAGCAGGGTAGGAGGGACGCAGTATTTT	CASRVGGTQYF
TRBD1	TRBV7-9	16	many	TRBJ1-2	TGTGCCAGCAGCTTAGCGCTCAGGGGGCGACAGGATGGCTACACCTTC	CASSLALRGRQDGYTF
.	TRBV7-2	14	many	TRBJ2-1	TGTGCCAGCAGCTCCCCTCCCCCGCTCAATGAGCAGTTCTTC	CASSSPPPLNEQFF
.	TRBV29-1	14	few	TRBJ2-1	TGCAGCCTCGCGGCGGACAGCTCCTACAATGAGCAGTTCTTC	CSLAADSSYNEQFF
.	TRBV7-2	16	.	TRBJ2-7	TGTGCCAGCAGGACAGTAGGTCAGGTTAGACCCTACGAGCAGTACTTC	CASRTVGQVRPYEQYF
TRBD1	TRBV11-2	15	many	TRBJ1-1	TGTGCCAGCAGCCTCAACCCCGGACAGGTAGCTGAAGCTTTCTTT	CASSLNPGQVAEAFF